The TCR beta chain described here comes from a study of OX40 agonist ivuxolimab in advanced cancers. Background on the study: Ivuxolimab was administered intravenously to patients at 0.01 to 10 mg/kg every 2 weeks. Three partial responders included one hepatocellular carcinoma patient and two cutaneous melanoma patients. Study-wide results and caveats: Both CD4+ and CD8+ T cell populations in blood had undergone clonal expansion by week 6 at 0.1 to 3.0 mg/kg.

Some clones are missing from TCRdb's copy, which holds only in-frame ones; the method was immunoSEQ multiplex PCR. Among 65,000 to 80,000 clones listed, roughly 91% were seen once. CDR3 length: 15 amino acids. The ends were cut back, 5 bases at V and 7 bases at J, with 17 bases in the middle. CDR1 LNHNV and CDR2 YYDKDF come from the germline V gene (reference sequence). Samples were taken at baseline and on day 1 of cycles 4 and 7. The count of this clone is one. The target antigen is unknown. Source: CD4+ or CD8+ T cells sorted from blood, taken in a trial of the OX40 agonist ivuxolimab. The sequence came from an adult with an advanced solid tumor such as melanoma, head and neck, liver or kidney cancer. The chain couples TRBV15 to TRBJ2-2; D possibly corresponds to TRBD2 (6 bases). The CDR3 reads CATSLGRESGGELFF. DNA for the CDR3: TGTGCCACCAGCCTCGGACGGGAGAGTGGCGGGGAGCTGTTTTTT.